This paragraph covers one TCR beta chain sequence. Antigen specificity is unknown. The sample is drawn from a study of OX40 agonist ivuxolimab in advanced cancers. Study context: Partial response was recorded in three patients: one hepatocellular carcinoma and two cutaneous melanoma cases.

Study-wide results and limits: At doses 0.1 to 3.0 mg/kg, CD4+ and CD8+ clones expanded. CD8+ T cells showed, on average, more clonal expansion than CD4+ cells.

Clones were read by immunoSEQ multiplex PCR, and TCRdb kept only the in-frame ones, dropping some. The data show approximately 74,000 clones, roughly 82% seen once. Collection of blood occurred at baseline, at cycle 4 day 1, and at cycle 7 day 1. Here the sequenced sample was CD4+ or CD8+ T cells sorted from blood, taken in a trial of the OX40 agonist ivuxolimab. This receptor was taken from an adult with an advanced solid tumor such as melanoma, head and neck, liver or kidney cancer.

The CDR3 bases are TGCGCCACCTCCCCTGGGGGGACGGTTAGCTACGAGCAGTACTTC. Encoded protein: CATSPGGTVSYEQYF. This chain uses TRBV5-1 with TRBJ2-7; maybe TRBD2 (6 bases). The V gene lost 9 bases and the J gene lost 3 bases, with 22 bases spanning the gap. The CDR3 sequence is 15 residues long. From germline, CDR1 is SGHRS and CDR2 YFSETQ.